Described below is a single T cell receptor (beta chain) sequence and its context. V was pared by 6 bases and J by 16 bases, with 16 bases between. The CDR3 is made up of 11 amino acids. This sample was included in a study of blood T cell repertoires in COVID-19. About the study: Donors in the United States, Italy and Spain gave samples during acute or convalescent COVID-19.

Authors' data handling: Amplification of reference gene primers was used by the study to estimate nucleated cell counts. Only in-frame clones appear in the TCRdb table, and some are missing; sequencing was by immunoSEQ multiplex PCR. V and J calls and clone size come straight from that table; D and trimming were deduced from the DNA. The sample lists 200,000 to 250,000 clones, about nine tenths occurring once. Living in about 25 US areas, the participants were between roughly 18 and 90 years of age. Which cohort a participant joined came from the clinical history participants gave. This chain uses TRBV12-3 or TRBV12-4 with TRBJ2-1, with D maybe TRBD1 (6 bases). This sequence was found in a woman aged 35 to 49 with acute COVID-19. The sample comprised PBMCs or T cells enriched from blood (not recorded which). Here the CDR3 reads CASRTGPVSFF. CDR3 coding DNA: TGTGCCAGCAGAACAGGGCCCGTTAGTTTCTTC.